These T cell receptor beta chains were read from a single sample in a study of shared clonotypes between healthy human individuals. Measured with immunoSEQ multiplex PCR; TCRdb has only the in-frame clones, and not every one. The sample carries about 820,000 clones, roughly 92% recorded once. The sample comprised naive CD8+ T cells sorted from blood. The receptor set was obtained from a man aged 30-40 years in good health. Each CDR3 is given with its conserved first and last residue. Each record gives: V gene, clone size, J gene, D gene, CDR3 protein, CDR3 DNA. D genes are given only for firm matches. The size of a clone is reported for some rows only, either as once, few or many, or as a class for expanded clones.

>TRBV7-9|NA|TRBJ2-1|TRBD2
CASSNSGSRNEQFF
TGTGCCAGCAGCAACAGCGGGAGTCGCAATGAGCAGTTCTTC
>TRBV5-8|NA|TRBJ2-7|NA
CASRNEGAGLPYEQYF
TGTGCCAGCAGGAACGAGGGTGCAGGGCTCCCCTACGAGCAGTACTTC
>TRBV4-1|NA|TRBJ1-4|NA
CASSQEVGRMEKLFF
TGCGCCAGCAGCCAAGAGGTGGGCAGAATGGAAAAACTGTTTTTT
>TRBV7-6|NA|TRBJ1-4|NA
CASSPDSNEKLFF
TGTGCCAGCAGCCCAGACAGTAATGAAAAACTGTTTTTT
>TRBV5-1|NA|TRBJ2-7|NA
CASSSDAYEQYF
TGCGCCAGCAGCTCGGATGCCTACGAGCAGTACTTC
>TRBV28|NA|TRBJ2-7|NA
CASSFMGNEQYF
TGTGCCAGCAGTTTCATGGGAAACGAGCAGTACTTC
>TRBV6-5|NA|TRBJ2-7|NA
CASALRPHFSYEQYF
TGTGCCAGCGCCTTAAGGCCACACTTTTCCTACGAGCAGTACTTC
>TRBV5-5|few|TRBJ2-2|NA
CASSLSVTGELFF
TGTGCCAGCAGCTTAAGTGTAACCGGGGAGCTGTTTTTT
>TRBV27|NA|TRBJ2-1|NA
CASSTFGARGNEQFF
TGTGCCAGCAGCACTTTTGGGGCTAGAGGCAATGAGCAGTTCTTC
>TRBV27|many|TRBJ2-3|TRBD2
CASSLTSGEYPDTQYF
TGTGCCAGCAGTCTGACTAGCGGGGAGTATCCAGATACGCAGTATTTT
>TRBV5-8|NA|TRBJ2-1|TRBD2
CASSEQGLAGGPGSYNEQFF
TGTGCCAGCAGCGAACAGGGACTAGCGGGAGGGCCGGGCTCCTACAATGAGCAGTTCTTC
>TRBV28|NA|TRBJ2-7|NA
CASSRPTTSYRYEQYF
TGTGCCAGCAGTCGCCCGACGACTAGTTACCGCTACGAGCAGTACTTC
>TRBV4-1|NA|TRBJ1-2|NA
CASSQDRGYTF
TGCGCCAGCAGCCAAGATCGAGGCTACACCTTC
>TRBV4-1|NA|TRBJ1-2|NA
CASSQGTTANYGYTF
TGCGCCAGCAGCCAAGGGACAACCGCTAACTATGGCTACACCTTC
>TRBV27|NA|TRBJ1-5|NA
CASSNGVSGANQPQHF
TGTGCCAGCAGCAACGGGGTTTCTGGGGCAAATCAGCCCCAGCATTTT
>TRBV5-4|once|TRBJ2-2|TRBD2
CASSAGLAGDNTGELFF
TGTGCCAGCAGCGCGGGACTAGCGGGCGACAACACCGGGGAGCTGTTTTTT
>TRBV4-3|NA|TRBJ1-5|TRBD1
CASSQDRAQGVHNQPQHF
TGCGCCAGCAGCCAAGATCGGGCACAGGGGGTCCACAATCAGCCCCAGCATTTT
>TRBV5-4|NA|TRBJ2-7|TRBD1
CASHGQGVLEQYF
TGTGCCAGCCACGGACAGGGCGTCTTAGAGCAGTACTTC
>TRBV29-1|once|TRBJ2-1|TRBD2
CSVDSWTSGTGDEQFF
TGCAGCGTTGACTCCTGGACTAGCGGGACCGGGGATGAGCAGTTCTTC
>TRBV7-9|NA|TRBJ1-2|NA
CASSLGQGRRGYTF
TGTGCCAGCAGCTTAGGTCAAGGGAGAAGAGGCTACACCTTC
>TRBV5-1|few|TRBJ1-1|TRBD1
CASRYDLGTGGTEAFF
TGCGCCAGCAGATATGATCTAGGGACAGGGGGCACTGAAGCTTTCTTT
>TRBV7-8|NA|TRBJ2-3|NA
CASSGSGRSYTDTQYF
TGTGCCAGCAGCGGCTCAGGGCGGAGCTACACAGATACGCAGTATTTT
>TRBV5-1|NA|TRBJ2-5|TRBD1
CASSWGQGTGETQYF
TGCGCCAGCAGCTGGGGACAGGGGACAGGAGAGACCCAGTACTTC
>TRBV19|once|TRBJ1-1|NA
CASSALDTRTEAFF
TGTGCCAGTAGTGCCCTGGACACGCGGACTGAAGCTTTCTTT
>TRBV10-3|NA|TRBJ2-3|NA
CAITTPGTLGGTDTQYF
TGTGCCATCACCACCCCCGGGACTTTGGGGGGCACAGATACGCAGTATTTT
>TRBV11-2|NA|TRBJ2-7|NA
CASSFLRDPYEQYF
TGTGCCAGCAGCTTTCTCAGGGACCCCTACGAGCAGTACTTC
>TRBV15|NA|TRBJ2-1|TRBD2
CATSRDLTSGTVEQFF
TGTGCCACCAGCAGAGATCTTACTAGCGGGACGGTTGAGCAGTTCTTC
>TRBV9|NA|TRBJ2-6|TRBD1
CASSGGQGLHSGANVLTF
TGTGCCAGCAGCGGGGGACAGGGGTTGCACTCTGGGGCCAACGTCCTGACTTTC
>TRBV11-3|NA|TRBJ2-5|NA
CASSSPDRNQETQYF
TGTGCCAGCAGCTCTCCTGACAGAAACCAAGAGACCCAGTACTTC
>TRBV9|NA|TRBJ2-1|NA
CASREDEQFF
TGTGCCAGCAGGGAAGATGAGCAGTTCTTC
>TRBV19|NA|TRBJ2-2|TRBD2
CASKLWDPGRLAGDTGELFF
TGTGCCAGTAAACTTTGGGACCCTGGACGCCTAGCGGGCGACACCGGGGAGCTGTTTTTT
>TRBV27|NA|TRBJ2-7|TRBD1
CATSFGTGPYEQYF
TGTGCCACCTCATTCGGGACAGGGCCCTACGAGCAGTACTTC
>TRBV4-3|NA|TRBJ1-5|NA
CASSQDSSNQPQHF
TGCGCCAGCAGCCAAGACAGTAGCAATCAGCCCCAGCATTTT
>TRBV6-5|NA|TRBJ1-1|NA
CASSPSARGNTEAFF
TGTGCCAGCAGTCCCTCCGCCAGGGGGAACACTGAAGCTTTCTTT
>TRBV10-2|NA|TRBJ2-1|NA
CATELIAEDNEQFF
TGCGCCACCGAGTTGATAGCGGAAGACAATGAGCAGTTCTTC
>TRBV19|NA|TRBJ2-7|NA
CASSSPMGALREQYF
TGTGCCAGTAGTAGCCCAATGGGCGCGTTAAGGGAGCAGTACTTC
>TRBV4-1|NA|TRBJ2-7|TRBD2
CASSPRHLAGREEYEQYF
TGCGCCAGCAGCCCTCGACACCTCGCCGGGCGGGAGGAATACGAGCAGTACTTC
>TRBV5-1|NA|TRBJ2-2|NA
CASSLAGSHTGELFF
TGCGCCAGCAGCTTGGCCGGGTCCCACACCGGGGAGCTGTTTTTT
>TRBV13|NA|TRBJ2-5|NA
CASSLRPRETQYF
TGTGCCAGCAGCCTTCGTCCACGGGAGACCCAGTACTTC
>TRBV2|NA|TRBJ2-7|NA
CASSEGQVYEQYF
TGTGCCAGCAGTGAAGGACAGGTCTACGAGCAGTACTTC
>TRBV6-5|NA|TRBJ2-7|TRBD2
CASSYSTGGSYEQYF
TGTGCCAGCAGTTACTCTACGGGAGGATCCTACGAGCAGTACTTC
>TRBV7-3|NA|TRBJ1-1|NA
CASSLGWGTNTEAFF
TGTGCCAGCAGCTTAGGGTGGGGTACGAACACTGAAGCTTTCTTT
>TRBV7-9|NA|TRBJ2-3|TRBD2
CASSPTGLVSDTQYF
TGTGCCAGCAGCCCAACGGGACTAGTATCGGATACGCAGTATTTT
>TRBV5-5|NA|TRBJ1-4|NA
CASSSDVGGTTNEKLFF
TGTGCCAGCAGCTCGGACGTTGGCGGGACGACAAATGAAAAACTGTTTTTT
>TRBV4-1|NA|TRBJ2-1|TRBD2
CASSPGGLAASSYNEQFF
TGCGCCAGCAGCCCTGGGGGACTAGCAGCGAGCTCCTACAATGAGCAGTTCTTC
>TRBV7-6|NA|TRBJ1-1|NA
CASSPSGGAGTEAFF
TGTGCCAGCAGCCCCAGTGGCGGCGCAGGGACTGAAGCTTTCTTT
>TRBV9|NA|TRBJ2-3|NA
CASSVGRGTDTQYF
TGTGCCAGCAGCGTAGGTCGCGGGACCGATACGCAGTATTTT
>TRBV9|NA|TRBJ2-3|NA
CASSVATRDTQYF
TGTGCCAGCAGCGTAGCTACGAGAGATACGCAGTATTTT